The clone carrying this T cell receptor beta chain was counted only a few times. The CDR3 is made up of 14 amino acids. Germline CDR1 is LNHNV and CDR2 is YYDKDF (reference sequence). With 6 bases removed from V and 1 base from J, the gap between germline ends came to 10 bases. Using immunoSEQ multiplex PCR, the repertoire was profiled, and TCRdb retains in-frame clones only, with some absent. The table includes more than 550,000 clones, 70% to 90% detected once. The sample belongs to a study of shared T cell receptors in the human thymus. The data also belong to a second study, concerning human thymus T cells. From that report: Finnish infants who were healthy and having corrective surgery for congenital heart defects made up the donors. Thymus tissue was removed during corrective cardiac surgery.

The sequenced sample consisted of thymocytes. V and J are TRBV15 and TRBJ1-5; D is uncertain. This clonotype originated in a girl less than two years old with a congenital heart defect. This chain's CDR3 is CATRRTGSNQPQHF. The CDR3, as DNA: TGTGCCACCAGAAGGACTGGGAGCAATCAGCCCCAGCATTTT.